These T cell receptor beta chains were read from a single sample in a study of early T cells in non-severe SARS-CoV-2 infection. Using its own MiXCR run on the 5' RACE reads, TCRdb lists one record per CDR3 protein. Among about 100,000 distinct CDR3 sequences listed, about 12% were seen once. What was sequenced was whole blood. Source of these receptors: an adult who was a healthcare worker with PCR-confirmed SARS-CoV-2 infection or an uninfected control (not recorded which). CDR3s include the opening cysteine and the closing phenylalanine or tryptophan. D genes are given only for firm matches. Not all rows give a size; the values are once, few, many and, for expanded clones, a class.

clone size	V gene	D gene	J gene	CDR3 protein	CDR3 DNA
.	TRBV28	TRBD1	TRBJ2-7	CASQDRGHDEQYF	TGTGCCAGCCAAGACAGGGGGCACGACGAGCAGTACTTC
many	TRBV9	.	TRBJ1-3	CASSVGGAIAGNTIYF	TGTGCCAGCAGCGTAGGAGGTGCTATCGCTGGAAACACCATATATTTT
.	TRBV6-6	.	TRBJ2-7	CASSRGYYEQYF	TGTGCCAGCAGCCGGGGATACTACGAGCAGTACTTC
many	TRBV25-1	.	TRBJ2-7	CASSGSGATYEQYF	TGTGCCAGCAGTGGGTCCGGGGCTACCTACGAGCAGTACTTC
many	TRBV12-3/TRBV12-4	.	TRBJ2-1	CASSLLTYNEQFF	TGTGCCAGCAGTTTGCTTACCTACAATGAGCAGTTCTTC
many	TRBV14	.	TRBJ2-2	CASSQAVRSGELFF	TGTGCCAGCAGCCAAGCCGTCAGATCCGGGGAGCTGTTTTTT
many	TRBV12-3/TRBV12-4	TRBD2	TRBJ2-1	CASRGLREGAYNEQFF	TGTGCCAGCAGGGGACTGCGGGAGGGCGCCTACAATGAGCAGTTCTTC
few	TRBV11-2	.	TRBJ2-2	CASSLTASPNTGELFF	TGTGCCAGCAGCTTAACAGCCTCACCGAACACCGGGGAGCTGTTTTTT
few	TRBV27	TRBD2	TRBJ2-3	CASSLVAGAADTQYF	TGTGCCAGCAGTTTAGTAGCGGGAGCGGCAGATACGCAGTATTTT
many	TRBV5-6	TRBD1	TRBJ1-1	CASSLAGTGAPYTEAFF	TGTGCCAGCAGCTTGGCCGGGACAGGGGCTCCCTACACTGAAGCTTTCTTT
many	TRBV7-3	.	TRBJ2-1	CASSLTNYNEQFF	TGTGCCAGCAGCCTGACCAACTACAATGAGCAGTTCTTC
few	TRBV7-8	.	TRBJ2-7	CASSLARGLNYEQYF	TGTGCCAGCAGCTTAGCGCGCGGACTTAACTACGAGCAGTACTTC
.	TRBV12-3/TRBV12-4	TRBD2	TRBJ2-1	CASSSLADNEQFF	TGTGCCAGCAGTTCACTAGCGGACAATGAGCAGTTCTTC
.	TRBV28	TRBD2	TRBJ2-2	CATESSGRYTGELFF	TGTGCCACCGAATCTAGCGGGAGATACACCGGGGAGCTGTTTTTT
many	TRBV28	.	TRBJ2-5	CASSARDGETQYF	TGTGCCAGCAGTGCCAGGGACGGAGAGACCCAGTACTTC
few	TRBV6-2/TRBV6-3	.	TRBJ2-1	CASSPTLANEQFF	TGTGCCAGCAGTCCAACCCTAGCCAATGAGCAGTTCTTC
.	TRBV7-8	TRBD2	TRBJ2-5	CASSLRAGGVGTQYF	TGTGCCAGCAGCTTACGCGCGGGAGGGGTTGGGACCCAGTACTTC
.	TRBV6-2/TRBV6-3	TRBD1	TRBJ1-5	CASRTGTGANQPQHF	TGTGCCAGCAGAACCGGGACAGGGGCGAATCAGCCCCAGCATTTT
few	TRBV4-1	TRBD2	TRBJ2-1	CASSQKYLSSGLWGYNEQFF	TGCGCCAGCAGCCAAAAATATCTCTCTAGCGGGCTTTGGGGGTACAATGAGCAGTTCTTC
few	TRBV11-2	.	TRBJ2-5	CASSLEGGGAWETQYF	TGTGCCAGCAGCTTAGAGGGCGGCGGGGCCTGGGAGACCCAGTACTTC
many	TRBV12-3/TRBV12-4	.	TRBJ2-2	CASSFRGTGTGELFF	TGTGCCAGCAGTTTTAGGGGGACGGGCACCGGGGAGCTGTTTTTT
few	TRBV5-6	.	TRBJ2-4	CASSFAGKNIQYF	TGTGCCAGCAGCTTTGCGGGAAAAAACATTCAGTACTTC
many	TRBV27	TRBD1	TRBJ2-5	CASSVDRGYETQYF	TGTGCCAGCAGCGTCGACAGGGGATACGAGACCCAGTACTTC
many	TRBV19	.	TRBJ2-4	CASSIPQVRNIQYF	TGTGCCAGTAGTATTCCCCAGGTCCGAAACATTCAGTACTTC
few	TRBV27	.	TRBJ2-7	CASSPRFASEQYF	TGTGCCAGCAGTCCCCGGTTTGCTTCCGAGCAGTACTTC
.	TRBV18	TRBD1	TRBJ1-2	CASSLDRGLGGYTF	TGTGCCAGCTCACTCGACAGGGGTCTAGGTGGCTACACCTTC
.	TRBV27	.	TRBJ1-2	CASSPGSRPNYGYTF	TGTGCCAGCAGCCCGGGCAGCAGGCCTAACTATGGCTACACCTTC
many	TRBV5-1	.	TRBJ2-1	CASSLFRETGEQFF	TGCGCCAGCAGCTTGTTCCGGGAGACAGGTGAGCAGTTCTTC
.	TRBV12-3/TRBV12-4	.	TRBJ2-1	CASSRDFYNEQFF	TGTGCCAGCAGTCGGGACTTCTACAATGAGCAGTTCTTC
many	TRBV20-1	.	TRBJ1-5	CSAPQRGGPHQPQHF	TGCAGTGCTCCTCAAAGAGGGGGGCCGCATCAGCCCCAGCATTTT
.	TRBV18	TRBD2	TRBJ2-1	CASSPRLAGAATEQFF	TGTGCCAGCTCACCTCGCCTAGCGGGAGCAGCTACTGAGCAGTTCTTC
many	TRBV28	TRBD1	TRBJ1-3	CASSALPGQISSGNTIYF	TGTGCCAGCAGTGCTTTGCCGGGACAGATAAGCTCTGGAAACACCATATATTTT
few	TRBV7-9	.	TRBJ2-5	CASSFERTHAATQYF	TGTGCCAGCAGCTTCGAGAGGACCCACGCCGCGACCCAGTACTTC
few	TRBV24-1	.	TRBJ2-1	CATSDSSASSYNEQFF	TGTGCCACCAGTGATTCTAGCGCCAGCTCCTACAATGAGCAGTTCTTC
.	TRBV4-1	TRBD1	TRBJ2-7	CASSQDPRQGNEQYF	TGCGCCAGCAGCCAAGACCCTCGACAGGGAAACGAGCAGTACTTC
many	TRBV11-2	TRBD1	TRBJ2-5	CASSLQGRETQYF	TGTGCCAGCAGCCTACAGGGGAGAGAGACCCAGTACTTC
.	TRBV4-1	.	TRBJ2-1	CASSHTRAMGLGNEQFF	TGCGCCAGCAGCCATACTCGGGCGATGGGGTTGGGCAATGAGCAGTTCTTC
many	TRBV27	TRBD2	TRBJ2-3	CASSFRLAGGPDTQYF	TGTGCCAGCAGTTTTCGACTAGCGGGAGGGCCAGATACGCAGTATTTT
few	TRBV7-8	.	TRBJ1-6	CASSPPGDSPLHF	TGTGCCAGCAGCCCGCCGGGAGATTCACCCCTCCACTTT